Below are 9 T cell receptor beta chains sequenced from a single sample in a study of cytomegalovirus exposure and HLA in healthy donors. 60 Vbeta and 13 Jbeta primers were used in PCR. Using immunoSEQ multiplex PCR, the repertoire was profiled, and TCRdb retains in-frame clones only, with some absent. Of roughly 190,000 clones listed, around 80% are singletons. The sequenced sample was PBMCs. The receptors were gathered from a woman in her 30s in good health and CMV-seropositive.

This chain links TRBV30 with TRBJ2-2; TRBD1 is a possible D gene (6 bases). The V and J ends lost 6 bases and 4 bases respectively, with 12 bases between them. The CDR3 totals 13 residues. Looked up from germline, CDR1 is GTSNPN and CDR2 is SVGIG (reference sequence). CDR3 protein: CACRGRSTGELFF. The CDR3 DNA reads TGTGCCTGCAGGGGTCGTAGCACCGGGGAGCTGTTTTTT.

Only a few counts were recorded for this clone. The chain links TRBV4-3 to TRBJ2-1, with unresolved D. Trimming removed 5 bases from V and 0 bases from J, with 11 bases in between. Germline CDR1 reads LGHNA; CDR2 reads YSLEER. CDR3 length equals 15 residues. In nucleotides, the CDR3 is TGCGCCAGCAGCTCCAGCGATAGCTCCTACAATGAGCAGTTCTTC. As protein: CASSSSDSSYNEQFF.

The chain couples TRBV4-3 to TRBJ2-1, with 13 bases identical to TRBD2. After removal of 4 bases from V and 5 bases from J, the junction contained 2 bases not matched to a gene. Germline V CDR1 and CDR2: LGHNA, YSLEER. This CDR3 is 15 amino acids long. The CDR3 coding sequence is TGCGCCAGCAGCCCTGGACTAGCGGGAGACAATGAGCAGTTCTTC. Its protein is CASSPGLAGDNEQFF.

The chain couples TRBV5-1 to TRBJ2-1; 10 bases align to TRBD1. CDR3 length: 15 residues. Germline loops: CDR1 SGHRS, CDR2 YFSETQ. J lost 6 bases, V lost 3 bases, and 6 bases had no gene match. The CDR3 loop is CASSSDRGMINEQFF. The CDR3 bases are TGCGCCAGCAGCTCGGACAGGGGGATGATCAATGAGCAGTTCTTC.

The genes are TRBV30 and TRBJ1-2, with D perhaps TRBD1 (5 bases). The CDR3 length is 15 residues. The germline V gene has CDR1 GTSNPN and CDR2 SVGIG (reference sequence). The germline V and J ends were trimmed by 3 bases and 7 bases, with 21 bases remaining between them. The CDR3 here is CAWRRTQKPFSGYTF. The CDR3 bases are TGTGCCTGGAGGAGGACACAGAAGCCTTTTAGTGGCTACACCTTC.

The chain joins TRBV27 to TRBJ2-7, with TRBD1 identical over 10 bases. Germline lookup yields CDR1 MNHEY and CDR2 SMNVEV (reference sequence). The junction had 2 bases not matched to a gene; V was cut back by 3 bases and J by 3 bases. CDR3 length: 14 residues. The CDR3 here is CASSLGQGIYEQYF. The CDR3 nucleotides are TGTGCCAGCAGTTTGGGACAGGGGATCTACGAGCAGTACTTC.

This chain connects TRBV5-4 to TRBJ2-3; the D gene is possibly TRBD2 (7 bases). The V gene lost 7 bases and the J gene lost 4 bases, with 22 bases spanning the gap. Germline V gives CDR1 SGHNT, CDR2 YYREEE (reference sequence). The CDR3 consists of 16 residues. DNA of the CDR3: TGTGCCAGCCGGGAAGGGGGAGGGGGGGCCGCAGATACGCAGTATTTT. Its translation: CASREGGGGAADTQYF.

CDR3 in amino acids: CASTREVSGNTIYF. CDR3 sequence (DNA): TGTGCCAGCACGAGGGAAGTCTCTGGAAACACCATATATTTT. The genes are TRBV2 and TRBJ1-3; D ambiguous. This CDR3 is 14 amino acids long. V was shortened by 7 bases and J by 0 bases, with 10 bases between the two germline ends. CDR1 and CDR2 (germline): SNHLY, FYNNEI.

The rearrangement uses TRBV11-2 and TRBJ2-1; 11 positions agree with TRBD2. The V gene's germline CDR1 is SGHAT and CDR2 FQNNGV. CDR3 length: 15 amino acids. The ends lost 5 bases at V and 3 bases at J; junction bases unmatched: 3. The CDR3 DNA sequence: TGTGCCAGCAGCCTGCTAGCGGGAGGCTACAATGAGCAGTTCTTC. Its translation: CASSLLAGGYNEQFF.